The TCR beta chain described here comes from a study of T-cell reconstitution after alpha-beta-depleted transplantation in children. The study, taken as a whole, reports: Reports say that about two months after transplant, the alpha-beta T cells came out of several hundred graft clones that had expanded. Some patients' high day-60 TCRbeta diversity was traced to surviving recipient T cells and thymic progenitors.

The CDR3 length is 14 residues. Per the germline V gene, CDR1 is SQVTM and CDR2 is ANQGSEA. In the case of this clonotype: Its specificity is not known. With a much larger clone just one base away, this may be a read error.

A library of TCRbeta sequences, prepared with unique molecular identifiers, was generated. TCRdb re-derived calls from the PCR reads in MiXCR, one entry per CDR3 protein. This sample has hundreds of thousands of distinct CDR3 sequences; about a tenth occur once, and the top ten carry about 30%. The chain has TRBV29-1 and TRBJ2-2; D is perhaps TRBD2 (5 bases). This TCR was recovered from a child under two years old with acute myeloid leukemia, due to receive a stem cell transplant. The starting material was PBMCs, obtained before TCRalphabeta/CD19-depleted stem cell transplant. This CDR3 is CSVELQSNTGVLFF. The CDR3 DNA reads TGCAGCGTTGAACTTCAATCGAACACCGGGGTGCTGTTTTTT.